The present T cell receptor beta chain was sequenced within a study of Tregs in tolerant kidney transplant recipients. About the study: Related graft donors supplied nonmyeloablative bone marrow transplants, and mixed chimerism was transient.

Whole-study results and caveats: This study did not directly address biological reproducibility.

TCRdb's copy holds only in-frame clones and misses some; the assay was immunoSEQ multiplex PCR. Listed are roughly 50,000 clones; about 0.83% falls within the top ten. As regards this clone: The antigen is not known. Sequencing ends 3 residues short of the CDR3 end; the germline J gene provides the rest.

Unstimulated regulatory T cells (CD4+CD25+CD127-), CD4+CD25- non-regulatory cells, CD4 and CD8 cells were FACS-sorted from thawed PBMCs. The CDR3 covers 14 residues. The germline V gene has CDR1 MNHNS and CDR2 SASEGT. The V end lost 4 bases, the J end lost 2 bases, and 9 bases lay between the germline ends. The origin of this receptor is a human donor who received a combined kidney and bone marrow transplant. V is TRBV6-1 and J is TRBJ2-1; maybe TRBD1 (6 bases). Sequenced material: CD4+ T cells from blood, taken before the transplant. Incomplete CDR3 DNA: TGTGCCAGCAGTGCAGGGGTCGCCTACAATGAG. It encodes CASSAGVAYNE. The CDR3 in full is CASSAGVAYNEQFF.